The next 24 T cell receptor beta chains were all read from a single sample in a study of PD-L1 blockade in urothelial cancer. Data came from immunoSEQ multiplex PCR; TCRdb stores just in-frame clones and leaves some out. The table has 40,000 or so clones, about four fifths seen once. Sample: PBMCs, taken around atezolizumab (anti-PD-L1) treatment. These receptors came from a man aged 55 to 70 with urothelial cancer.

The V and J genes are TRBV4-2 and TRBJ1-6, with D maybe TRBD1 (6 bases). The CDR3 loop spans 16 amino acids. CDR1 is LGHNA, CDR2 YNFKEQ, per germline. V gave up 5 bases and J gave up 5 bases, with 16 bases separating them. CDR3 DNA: TGTGCCAGCAGCGATTCGAACAGGGCGGATAATTCACCCCTCCACTTT. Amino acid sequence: CASSDSNRADNSPLHF.

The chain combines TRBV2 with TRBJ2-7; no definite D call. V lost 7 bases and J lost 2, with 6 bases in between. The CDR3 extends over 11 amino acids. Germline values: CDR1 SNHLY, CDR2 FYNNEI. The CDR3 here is CASKSAYEQYF. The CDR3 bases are TGTGCCAGCAAATCAGCCTACGAGCAGTACTTC.

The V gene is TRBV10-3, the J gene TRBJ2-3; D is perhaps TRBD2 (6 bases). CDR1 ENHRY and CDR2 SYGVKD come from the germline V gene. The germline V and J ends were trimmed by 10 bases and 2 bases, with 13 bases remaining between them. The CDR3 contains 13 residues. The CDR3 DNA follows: TGTGCCACCCGGGACTCCCCCACAGATACGCAGTATTTT. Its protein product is CATRDSPTDTQYF.

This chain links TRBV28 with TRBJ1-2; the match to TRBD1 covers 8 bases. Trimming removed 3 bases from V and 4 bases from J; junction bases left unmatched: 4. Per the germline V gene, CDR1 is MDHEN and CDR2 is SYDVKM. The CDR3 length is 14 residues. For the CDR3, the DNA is TGTGCCAGCAGTTTGAGGACAGGGTTCTATGGCTACACCTTC. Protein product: CASSLRTGFYGYTF.

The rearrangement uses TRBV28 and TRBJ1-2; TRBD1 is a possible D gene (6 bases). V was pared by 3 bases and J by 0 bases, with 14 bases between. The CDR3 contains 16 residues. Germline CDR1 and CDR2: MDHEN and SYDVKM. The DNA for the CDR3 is TGTGCCAGCAGTTTTCGGACAGAACCGTCTAACTATGGCTACACCTTC. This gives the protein CASSFRTEPSNYGYTF.

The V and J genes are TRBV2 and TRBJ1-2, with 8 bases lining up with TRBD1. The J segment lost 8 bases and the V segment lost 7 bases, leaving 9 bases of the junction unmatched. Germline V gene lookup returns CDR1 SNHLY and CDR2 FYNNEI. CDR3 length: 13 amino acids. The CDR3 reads CASKLQGAGGYTF. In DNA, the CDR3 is TGTGCCAGCAAACTGCAGGGGGCAGGGGGCTACACCTTC.

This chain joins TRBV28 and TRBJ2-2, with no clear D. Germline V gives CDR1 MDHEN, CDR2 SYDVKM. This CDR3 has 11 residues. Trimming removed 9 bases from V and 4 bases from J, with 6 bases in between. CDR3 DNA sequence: TGTGCCAGTGATAGCACCGGGGAGCTGTTTTTT. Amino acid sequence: CASDSTGELFF.

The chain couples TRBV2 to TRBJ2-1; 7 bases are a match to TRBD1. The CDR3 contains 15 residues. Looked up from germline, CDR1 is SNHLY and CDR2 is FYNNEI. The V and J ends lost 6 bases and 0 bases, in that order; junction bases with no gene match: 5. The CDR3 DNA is TGTGCCAGCAGCGCCGGGACAGCCTCCTACAATGAGCAGTTCTTC. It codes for CASSAGTASYNEQFF.

The CDR3, as DNA: TGTGCCAGCAGTTCCCCCTCTAGCGGGCCTACCTACAATGAGCAGTTCTTC. Translating it yields CASSSPSSGPTYNEQFF. This chain uses TRBV27 with TRBJ2-1; 8 bases match TRBD2. With 4 bases clipped from V and 2 bases from J, the junction kept 10 bases outside the gene matches. The CDR3 is 17 amino acids. CDR1 and CDR2 (germline): MNHEY, SMNVEV (reference sequence).

The CDR3 DNA is TGCGCCAGCAGCTGGGGGGAGGGTGACGGCTACACCTTC. Translation: CASSWGEGDGYTF. The rearrangement uses TRBV5-1 and TRBJ1-2; possible D gene TRBD1, 5 bases. Trimming took 3 bases from V and 8 from J, leaving 14 bases between them. In germline, CDR1 is SGHRS, CDR2 YFSETQ. CDR3 size: 13 residues.

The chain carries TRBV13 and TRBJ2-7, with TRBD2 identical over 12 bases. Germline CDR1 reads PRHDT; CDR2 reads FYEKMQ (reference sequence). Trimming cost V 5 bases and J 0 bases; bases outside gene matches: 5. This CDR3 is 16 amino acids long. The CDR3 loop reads CASSLTSGGPSYEQYF. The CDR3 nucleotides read TGTGCCAGCAGCCTAACTAGCGGGGGGCCCTCCTACGAGCAGTACTTC.

CDR3 DNA: TGTGCCAGCAGCCCGGTCGGGACTAGCCAAGCTTACGAGCAGTACTTC. Protein sequence: CASSPVGTSQAYEQYF. The rearrangement uses TRBV4-2 and TRBJ2-7; 9 nucleotides align to TRBD2. Trimming at V came to 4 bases and at J to 4 bases, leaving 11 bases not matched to a gene. The CDR3 totals 16 residues. The germline V gene encodes CDR1 LGHNA and CDR2 YNFKEQ.

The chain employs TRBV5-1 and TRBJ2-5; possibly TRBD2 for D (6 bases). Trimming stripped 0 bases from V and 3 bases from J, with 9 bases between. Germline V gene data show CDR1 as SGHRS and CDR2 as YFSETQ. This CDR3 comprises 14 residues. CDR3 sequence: CASSLAAGEETQYF. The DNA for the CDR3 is TGCGCCAGCAGCTTGGCAGCGGGCGAAGAGACCCAGTACTTC.

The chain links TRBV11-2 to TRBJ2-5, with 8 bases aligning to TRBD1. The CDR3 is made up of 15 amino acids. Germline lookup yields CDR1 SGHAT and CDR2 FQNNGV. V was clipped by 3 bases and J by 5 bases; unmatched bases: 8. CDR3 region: CASSLVQGVSETQYF. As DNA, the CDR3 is TGTGCCAGCAGCTTGGTACAGGGGGTCTCGGAGACCCAGTACTTC.

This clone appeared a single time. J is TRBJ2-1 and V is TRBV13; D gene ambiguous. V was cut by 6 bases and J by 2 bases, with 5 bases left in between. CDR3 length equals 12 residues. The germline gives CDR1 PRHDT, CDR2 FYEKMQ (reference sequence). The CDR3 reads CASRLPYNEQFF. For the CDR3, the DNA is TGTGCCAGCAGGCTACCCTACAATGAGCAGTTCTTC.

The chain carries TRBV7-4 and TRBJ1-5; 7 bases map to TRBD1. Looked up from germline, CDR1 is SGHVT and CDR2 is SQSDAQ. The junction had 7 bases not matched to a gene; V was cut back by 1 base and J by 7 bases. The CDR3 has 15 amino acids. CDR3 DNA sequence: TGTGCCAGCAGCTTAGAGGCAGGGGGGAACCAGCCCCAGCATTTT. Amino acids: CASSLEAGGNQPQHF.

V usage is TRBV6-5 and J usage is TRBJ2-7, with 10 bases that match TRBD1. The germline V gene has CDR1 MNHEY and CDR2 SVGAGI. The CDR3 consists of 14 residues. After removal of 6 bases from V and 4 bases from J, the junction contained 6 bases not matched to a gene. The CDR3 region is CASRRDRGRYEQYF. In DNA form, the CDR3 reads TGTGCCAGCAGACGGGACAGGGGACGATACGAGCAGTACTTC.

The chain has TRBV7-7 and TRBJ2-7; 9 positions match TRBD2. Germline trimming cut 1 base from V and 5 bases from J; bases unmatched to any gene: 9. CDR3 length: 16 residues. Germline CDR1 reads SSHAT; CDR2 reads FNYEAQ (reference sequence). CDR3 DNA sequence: TGTGCCAGCAGCTTAGGAAGCGGGGGGCCTTCCGACGAGCAGTACTTC. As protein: CASSLGSGGPSDEQYF.

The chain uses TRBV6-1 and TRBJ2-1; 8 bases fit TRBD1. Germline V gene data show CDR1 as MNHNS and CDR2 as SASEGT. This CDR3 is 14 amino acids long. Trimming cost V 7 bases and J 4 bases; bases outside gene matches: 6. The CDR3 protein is CASTAGGRYNEQFF. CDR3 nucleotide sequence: TGTGCCAGCACCGCAGGGGGCAGATACAATGAGCAGTTCTTC.

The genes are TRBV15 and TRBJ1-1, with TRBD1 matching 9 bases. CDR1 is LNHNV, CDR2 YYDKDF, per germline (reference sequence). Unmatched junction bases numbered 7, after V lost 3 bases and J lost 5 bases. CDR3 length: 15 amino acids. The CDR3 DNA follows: TGTGCCACCAGCAGCGACAGGGGGGAGGTAACTGAAGCTTTCTTT. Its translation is CATSSDRGEVTEAFF.

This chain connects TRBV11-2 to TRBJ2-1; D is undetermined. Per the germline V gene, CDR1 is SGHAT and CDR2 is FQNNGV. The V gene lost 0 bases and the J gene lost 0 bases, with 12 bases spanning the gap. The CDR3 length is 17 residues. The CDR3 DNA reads TGTGCCAGCAGCTTAGATGTTCCGGGTAGCTCCTACAATGAGCAGTTCTTC. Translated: CASSLDVPGSSYNEQFF.

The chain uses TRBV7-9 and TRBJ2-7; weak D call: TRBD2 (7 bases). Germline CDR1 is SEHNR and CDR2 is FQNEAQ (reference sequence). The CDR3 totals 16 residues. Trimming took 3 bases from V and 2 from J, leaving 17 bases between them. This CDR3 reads CASSLVTGGPTYEQYF. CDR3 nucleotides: TGTGCCAGCAGCTTGGTGACGGGGGGCCCAACCTACGAGCAGTACTTC.

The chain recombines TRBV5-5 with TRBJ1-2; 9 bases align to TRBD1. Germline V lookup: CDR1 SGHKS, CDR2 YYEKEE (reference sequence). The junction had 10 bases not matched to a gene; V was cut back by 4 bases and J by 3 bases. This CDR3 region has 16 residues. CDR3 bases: TGTGCCAGCAGCCTAACAGGGGGCCTACTTGACTATGGCTACACCTTC. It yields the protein CASSLTGGLLDYGYTF.

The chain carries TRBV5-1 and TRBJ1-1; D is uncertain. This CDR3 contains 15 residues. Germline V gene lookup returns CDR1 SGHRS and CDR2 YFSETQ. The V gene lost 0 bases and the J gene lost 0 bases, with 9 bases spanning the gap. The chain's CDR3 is CASSLAGHLNTEAFF. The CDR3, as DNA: TGCGCCAGCAGCTTGGCAGGCCATTTGAACACTGAAGCTTTCTTT.